This T cell receptor (beta chain) was identified during a study of T-cell memory formation after mild COVID-19. Study outcomes and limitations: Day 37-peaking second-wave clones had unconfirmed SARS-CoV-2 specificity.

This clonotype was found many times. Its antigen is not known. MiXCR, run by TCRdb on the 5' RACE reads, gives a single entry per CDR3 protein. Of 150,000 to 200,000 distinct CDR3 sequences in the sample, 11% were seen once. After removal of 3 bases from V and 5 bases from J, the junction contained 3 bases not matched to a gene. This CDR3 contains 14 residues. The source is a man aged 18 to 35 who had mild COVID-19 (a few samples of this study predate the infection). Cell type and time point are not known. The material sequenced was PBMCs or a T cell subset sorted from them (not recorded which). The J gene is TRBJ2-3, the V gene TRBV12-3 or TRBV12-4; 9 bases fit TRBD2. The CDR3, as DNA: TGTGCCAGCAGTTTTAATAGCGGGGGAGATACGCAGTATTTT. It translates to CASSFNSGGDTQYF.